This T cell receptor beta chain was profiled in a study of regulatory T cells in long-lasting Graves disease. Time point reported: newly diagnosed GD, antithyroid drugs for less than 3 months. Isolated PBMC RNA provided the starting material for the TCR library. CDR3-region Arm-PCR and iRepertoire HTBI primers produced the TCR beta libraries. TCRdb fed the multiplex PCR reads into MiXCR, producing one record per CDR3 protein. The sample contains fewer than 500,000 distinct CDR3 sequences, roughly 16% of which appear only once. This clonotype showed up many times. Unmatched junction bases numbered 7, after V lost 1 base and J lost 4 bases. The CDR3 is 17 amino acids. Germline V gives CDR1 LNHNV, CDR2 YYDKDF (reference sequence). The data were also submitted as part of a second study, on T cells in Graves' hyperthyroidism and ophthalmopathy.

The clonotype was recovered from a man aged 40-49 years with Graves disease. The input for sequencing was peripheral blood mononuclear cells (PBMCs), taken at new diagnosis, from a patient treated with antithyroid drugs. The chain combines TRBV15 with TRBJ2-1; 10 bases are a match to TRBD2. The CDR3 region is CATSRGGLAGAYNEQFF. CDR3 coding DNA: TGTGCCACCAGCAGAGGGGGTCTAGCGGGAGCTTACAATGAGCAGTTCTTC.